Listed here are 7 T cell receptor beta chains from one sample, sequenced in a study of T cell repertoires in cytomegalovirus infection. These receptors have no known antigen. Each CDR3 protein is one row after TCRdb ran MiXCR on the reads. The data hold around 55,000 distinct CDR3 sequences, with about 18% observed a single time. The sample consisted of CD8+ T cells from cultured PBMCs, taken from culture after CMV antigen stimulation. The receptors here all came from a human donor in good health (CMV status not recorded). Some clones in this sample may be carry-over from other donors' samples.

This chain uses TRBV19 with TRBJ2-1; D not certain. The CDR3 runs to 13 residues. V was cut by 7 bases and J by 4 bases, with 11 bases left in between. Germline V lookup: CDR1 LNHDA, CDR2 SQIVND (reference sequence). For the CDR3, the DNA is TGTGCCAGTATTTCGCGTATATACAATGAGCAGTTCTTC. Amino acid sequence: CASISRIYNEQFF.

The V call is TRBV29-1, the J call TRBJ1-2; D is perhaps TRBD1 (5 bases). The CDR3 totals 15 residues. CDR1 SQVTM and CDR2 ANQGSEA come from the germline V gene. The V gene lost 1 base and the J gene lost 1 base, with 13 bases spanning the gap. The CDR3 region has the DNA TGCAGCGTTGAAGGAGCGGAGGGGATTAACTATGGCTACACCTTC. This sequence encodes CSVEGAEGINYGYTF.

In nucleotides, the CDR3 is TGTGCCAGCAGCTTTTCTGTCATCGTAAAACAGGGGGAGAAAAACATTCAGTACTTC. Amino acids: CASSFSVIVKQGEKNIQYF. The genes are TRBV7-6 and TRBJ2-4; TRBD1 agrees at 8 bases. J was trimmed by 4 bases and V by 3 bases; bases with no gene match: 17. The CDR3 is made up of 19 amino acids. Germline V gene lookup returns CDR1 SGHVS and CDR2 FNYEAQ.

The gene calls are TRBV4-3 and TRBJ2-6; D is ambiguous. Looked up from germline, CDR1 is LGHNA and CDR2 is YSLEER. CDR3 length: 17 amino acids. V lost 0 bases and J 0 bases, leaving 9 bases between the germline ends. CDR3 DNA sequence: TGCGCCAGCAGCCAAGATAGCAGTTCCTCTGGGGCCAACGTCCTGACTTTC. It codes for CASSQDSSSSGANVLTF.

This chain links TRBV7-6 with TRBJ2-7; 7 bases align to TRBD2. V lost 1 base and J lost 1; bases outside the gene matches: 7. Germline assignment: CDR1 SGHVS and CDR2 FNYEAQ. This CDR3 is 16 amino acids long. CDR3 coding DNA: TGTGCCAGCAGCTTAGGGGGGAGGGGAGGTTCCTACGAGCAGTACTTC. As protein: CASSLGGRGGSYEQYF.

This clonotype has more than one count but fewer than ten. This rearrangement joins TRBV7-2 to TRBJ2-7; 15 bases are shared with TRBD2. This CDR3 has 16 amino acids. Germline V CDR1 and CDR2: SGHTA, FQGNSA. V shed 4 bases, J shed 6 bases, and the junction held 7 bases outside the gene matches. Here the CDR3 reads CASSSWTSGGAGEQYF. The DNA of the CDR3 is TGTGCCAGCAGCTCCTGGACTAGCGGGGGGGCAGGCGAGCAGTACTTC.

This clonotype has just a few counts. The V gene is TRBV7-9, the J gene TRBJ1-1, with D maybe TRBD1 (5 bases). This CDR3 has 15 residues. Germline lookup yields CDR1 SEHNR and CDR2 FQNEAQ (reference sequence). Between the trimmed V and J ends, which lost 5 bases and 1 base, there was a span of 14 bases. The DNA for the CDR3 is TGTGCCAGCAGCGGTAGGGACGGGGGGAACACTGAAGCTTTCTTT. As protein: CASSGRDGGNTEAFF.